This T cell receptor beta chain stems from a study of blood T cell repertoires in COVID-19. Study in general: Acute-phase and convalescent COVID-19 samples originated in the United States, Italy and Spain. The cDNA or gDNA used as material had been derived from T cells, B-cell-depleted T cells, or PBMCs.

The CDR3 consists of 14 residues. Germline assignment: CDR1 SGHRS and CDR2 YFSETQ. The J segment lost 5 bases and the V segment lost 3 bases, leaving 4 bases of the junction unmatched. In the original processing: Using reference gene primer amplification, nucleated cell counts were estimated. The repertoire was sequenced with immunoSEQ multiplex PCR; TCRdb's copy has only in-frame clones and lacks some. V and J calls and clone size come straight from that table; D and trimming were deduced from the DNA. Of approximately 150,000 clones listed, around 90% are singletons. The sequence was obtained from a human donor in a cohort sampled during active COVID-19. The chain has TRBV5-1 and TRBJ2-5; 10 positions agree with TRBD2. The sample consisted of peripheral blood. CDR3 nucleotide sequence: TGCGCCAGCAGCTGGGGGACTAGCGTTGAGACCCAGTACTTC. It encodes CASSWGTSVETQYF.